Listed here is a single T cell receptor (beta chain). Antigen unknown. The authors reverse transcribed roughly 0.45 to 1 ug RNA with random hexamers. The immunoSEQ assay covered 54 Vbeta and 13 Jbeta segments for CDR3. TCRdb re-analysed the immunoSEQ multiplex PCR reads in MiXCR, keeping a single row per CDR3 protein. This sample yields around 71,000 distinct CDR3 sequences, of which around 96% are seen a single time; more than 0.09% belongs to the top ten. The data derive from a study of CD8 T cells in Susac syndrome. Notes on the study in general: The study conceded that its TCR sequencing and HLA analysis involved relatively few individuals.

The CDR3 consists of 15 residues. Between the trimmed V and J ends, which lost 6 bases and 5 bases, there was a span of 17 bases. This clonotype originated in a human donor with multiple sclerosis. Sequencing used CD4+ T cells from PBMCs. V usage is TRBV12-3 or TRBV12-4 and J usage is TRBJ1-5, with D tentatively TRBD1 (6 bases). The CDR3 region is CASSQGSGEHQPQHF. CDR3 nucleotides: TGTGCCAGCAGCCAGGGGTCCGGGGAGCATCAGCCCCAGCATTTT.